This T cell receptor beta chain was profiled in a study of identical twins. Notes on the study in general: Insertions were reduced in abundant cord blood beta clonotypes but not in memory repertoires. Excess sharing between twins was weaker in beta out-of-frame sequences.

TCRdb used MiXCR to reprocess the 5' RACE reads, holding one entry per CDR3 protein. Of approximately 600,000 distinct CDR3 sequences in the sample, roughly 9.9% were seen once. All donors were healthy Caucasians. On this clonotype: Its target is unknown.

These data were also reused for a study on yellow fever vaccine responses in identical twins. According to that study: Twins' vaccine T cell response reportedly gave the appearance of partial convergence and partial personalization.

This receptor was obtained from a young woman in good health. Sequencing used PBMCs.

CDR3 region: CASSLGGTGGSGEQYF. In DNA form, the CDR3 reads TGTGCCAGCAGCTTAGGCGGGACAGGGGGGAGCGGCGAGCAGTACTTC. The chain has TRBV7-6 and TRBJ2-7, with 11 positions matching TRBD1. The germline V gene has CDR1 SGHVS and CDR2 FNYEAQ. The CDR3 has 16 amino acids. The V and J ends lost 1 base and 6 bases, in that order; junction bases with no gene match: 8.